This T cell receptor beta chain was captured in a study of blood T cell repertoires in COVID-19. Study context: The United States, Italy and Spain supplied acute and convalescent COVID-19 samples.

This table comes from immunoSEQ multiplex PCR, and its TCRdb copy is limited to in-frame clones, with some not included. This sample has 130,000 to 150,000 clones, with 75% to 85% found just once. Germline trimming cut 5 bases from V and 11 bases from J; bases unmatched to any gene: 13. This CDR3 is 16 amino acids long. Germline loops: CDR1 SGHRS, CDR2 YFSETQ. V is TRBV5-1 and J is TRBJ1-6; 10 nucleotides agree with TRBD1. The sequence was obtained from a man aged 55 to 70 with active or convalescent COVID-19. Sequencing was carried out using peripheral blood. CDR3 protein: CASRRTTGGTEAPLHF. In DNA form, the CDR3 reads TGCGCCAGCAGGAGGACGACAGGGGGCACGGAGGCACCCCTCCACTTT. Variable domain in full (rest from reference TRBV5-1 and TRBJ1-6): KAGVTQTPRYLIKTRGQQVTLSCSPISGHRSVSWYQQTPGQGLQFLFEYFSETQRNKGNFPGRFSGRQFSNSRSEMNVSTLELGDSALYLCASRRTTGGTEAPLHFGNGTRLTVT.